The 16 T cell receptor beta chains in this list originate from one sample, sequenced in a study of early T cells in non-severe SARS-CoV-2 infection. TCRdb re-analysed the 5' RACE reads in MiXCR, keeping a single row per CDR3 protein. The repertoire includes about 46,000 distinct CDR3 sequences, roughly 5% of them detected once, and roughly 5.4% sits in the top ten. The sequencing here drew on whole blood, taken at baseline. These receptors were obtained from an adult who was a healthcare worker with PCR-confirmed SARS-CoV-2 infection or an uninfected control (not recorded which).

This chain links TRBV9 with TRBJ1-1; 9 positions match TRBD1. CDR1 and CDR2 (germline): SGDLS, YYNGEE. This CDR3 is built from 13 residues. The V and J ends lost 0 bases and 6 bases, in that order; junction bases with no gene match: 0. CDR3 sequence (DNA): TGTGCCAGCAGCGTAGGGACAGGGGCTGAAGCTTTCTTT. Translation gives CASSVGTGAEAFF.

In this sample, this clonotype turned up many times. This rearrangement joins TRBV7-3 to TRBJ2-3, with TRBD2 matching over 8 bases. The CDR3 length is 16 residues. Trimming took 1 base from V and 0 from J; bases not matched to a gene: 3. The germline V gene encodes CDR1 SGHTA and CDR2 FQGTGA. As DNA, the CDR3 is TGTGCCAGCAGCTTAATGTCTAGCGGGAGCACAGATACGCAGTATTTT. Its translation: CASSLMSSGSTDTQYF.

Ten or more counts support this clonotype. The chain combines TRBV5-1 with TRBJ2-1, with TRBD1 matching over 9 bases. V dropped 4 bases and J dropped 4; count of bases not matched to a gene: 6. The CDR3 spans 15 residues. Germline loops: CDR1 SGHRS, CDR2 YFSETQ. CDR3 DNA sequence: TGCGCCAGCAGCAGGGGAGGACAGGGGTACAATGAGCAGTTCTTC. Translated: CASSRGGQGYNEQFF.

In this sample, this clonotype turned up a few times. This chain connects TRBV29-1 to TRBJ2-7; 12 nucleotides match TRBD2. V lost 6 bases and J lost 4; bases outside the gene matches: 7. The CDR3 is 14 residues long. The germline V gene encodes CDR1 SQVTM and CDR2 ANQGSEA. CDR3 coding DNA: TGCAGCGTCACTAGCGGGAGGTTTCTGTACGAGCAGTACTTC. It yields the protein CSVTSGRFLYEQYF.

The gene calls are TRBV7-9 and TRBJ1-2; a weak D match, TRBD1 (5 bases). CDR1 and CDR2 from the germline V gene are SEHNR and FQNEAQ (reference sequence). The length of the CDR3 is 15 residues. V lost 1 base, J lost 4 bases, and 13 bases lay in between. CDR3 DNA sequence: TGTGCCAGCAGCTTAGAGGGACTACGAGGCTATGGCTACACCTTC. It specifies CASSLEGLRGYGYTF.

In this sample, this clonotype turned up many times. The chain recombines TRBV12-3 or TRBV12-4 with TRBJ2-3, with TRBD2 matching over 9 bases. After removal of 1 base from V and 4 bases from J, the junction contained 3 bases not matched to a gene. This CDR3 is 15 amino acids long. In DNA, the CDR3 is TGTGCCAGCAGTTTAGTTAGCGGGAGTCCAGATACGCAGTATTTT. This translates into CASSLVSGSPDTQYF.

This clonotype was counted at least ten times. This rearrangement joins TRBV12-3 or TRBV12-4 to TRBJ2-2; 7 bases match TRBD2. V was pared by 5 bases and J by 6 bases, with 3 bases of the junction left unmatched. There are 13 residues in the CDR3. This chain's CDR3 is CASSPAGAGELFF. The CDR3 coding sequence is TGTGCCAGCAGTCCCGCGGGGGCCGGGGAGCTGTTTTTT.

In this sample, this clonotype turned up many times. This CDR3 is CASSSDRAPYEQYF. CDR3 sequence (DNA): TGCGCCAGCAGCTCGGACAGGGCCCCCTACGAGCAGTACTTC. V usage is TRBV5-1 and J usage is TRBJ2-7, with TRBD1 matching over 8 bases. Germline trimming cut 3 bases from V and 2 bases from J; bases unmatched to any gene: 4. This CDR3 has 14 residues. The V gene's germline CDR1 is SGHRS and CDR2 YFSETQ.

The chain uses TRBV5-5 and TRBJ2-3; D is ambiguous. The CDR3 sequence is 14 residues long. CDR1 is SGHKS and CDR2 is YYEKEE in the germline V gene (reference sequence). The V gene lost 2 bases and the J gene lost 0 bases, with 7 bases spanning the gap. The CDR3 reads CASSFKQSTDTQYF. CDR3 bases: TGTGCCAGCAGCTTTAAGCAAAGCACAGATACGCAGTATTTT.

This clonotype has a count of ten or more. The V call is TRBV6-5, the J call TRBJ1-5, with a weak D call TRBD1 (6 bases). Germline loops: CDR1 MNHEY, CDR2 SVGAGI. The CDR3 is made up of 14 amino acids. V dropped 2 bases and J dropped 5 bases, with 10 bases sitting between them. As DNA, the CDR3 is TGTGCCAGCAGTTACGGGGGACAACATCAGCCCCAGCATTTT. It specifies CASSYGGQHQPQHF.

This clonotype was seen many times. V and J are TRBV20-1 and TRBJ1-6; the match to TRBD1 covers 8 bases. CDR1 and CDR2 (germline): DFQATT, SNEGSKA (reference sequence). The V gene end was trimmed by 3 bases and the J gene end by 9 bases; junction bases not matched to a gene: 4. The CDR3 extends over 13 amino acids. The CDR3 DNA is TGCAGTGCTAGGGGGACAGGCCTTTCACCCCTCCACTTT. Translated, it gives CSARGTGLSPLHF.

This chain joins TRBV20-1 and TRBJ1-1; tentatively, D is TRBD1 (5 bases). The ends were cut back, 3 bases at V and 0 bases at J, with 26 bases in the middle. The germline V gene has CDR1 DFQATT and CDR2 SNEGSKA (reference sequence). This CDR3 is built from 19 residues. The CDR3 loop is CSASPAKGRATFMNTEAFF. The CDR3 DNA follows: TGCAGTGCTAGCCCGGCTAAGGGCAGGGCCACTTTCATGAACACTGAAGCTTTCTTT.

This clonotype was seen at least ten times. The chain recombines TRBV28 with TRBJ1-5; TRBD1 might be the D (5 bases). The V gene's germline CDR1 is MDHEN and CDR2 SYDVKM. This CDR3 contains 16 residues. The germline V and J ends were trimmed by 5 bases and 6 bases, with 20 bases remaining between them. The CDR3 is CASSLHSDSPGQPQHF. The CDR3 nucleotides are TGTGCCAGCAGTCTTCACTCTGACAGCCCAGGTCAGCCCCAGCATTTT.

Ten or more counts support this clonotype. J is TRBJ1-2 and V is TRBV5-6; D call uncertain. Germline-derived CDR1 and CDR2 are SGHDT and YYEEEE. V lost 4 bases and J 4 bases, leaving 8 bases between the germline ends. This CDR3 is 12 amino acids long. As DNA, the CDR3 is TGTGCCAGCAGCAGGGTTGGCTATGGCTACACCTTC. This sequence encodes CASSRVGYGYTF.

This clonotype was found many times. CDR3 protein: CSAIPGRADSPLHF. Here the CDR3 DNA reads TGCAGTGCTATACCGGGACGGGCCGATTCACCCCTCCACTTT. The rearrangement uses TRBV20-1 and TRBJ1-6; D is possibly TRBD1 (5 bases). Germline V gene data show CDR1 as DFQATT and CDR2 as SNEGSKA (reference sequence). The CDR3 has 14 residues. The germline V and J ends were trimmed by 4 bases and 8 bases, with 15 bases remaining between them.

This clonotype was seen repeatedly, ten times or more. In nucleotides, the CDR3 is TGCAGTGCTAGAGATCTTACTAGCGGGAGGGCCCTGGAGACCCAGTACTTC. Residues: CSARDLTSGRALETQYF. This chain joins TRBV20-1 and TRBJ2-5; 13 positions agree with TRBD2. CDR3 length equals 17 residues. With V trimmed by 0 bases and J by 5 bases, 9 bases remained unmatched. The germline V gene has CDR1 DFQATT and CDR2 SNEGSKA (reference sequence).